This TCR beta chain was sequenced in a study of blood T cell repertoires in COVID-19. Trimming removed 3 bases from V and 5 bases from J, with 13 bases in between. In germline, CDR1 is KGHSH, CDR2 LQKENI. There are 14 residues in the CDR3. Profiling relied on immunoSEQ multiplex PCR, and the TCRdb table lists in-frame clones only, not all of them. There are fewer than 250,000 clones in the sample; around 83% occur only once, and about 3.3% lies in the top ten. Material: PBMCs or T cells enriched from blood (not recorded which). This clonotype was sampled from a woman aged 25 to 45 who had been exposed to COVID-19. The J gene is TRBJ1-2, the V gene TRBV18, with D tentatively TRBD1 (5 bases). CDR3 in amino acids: CASSPDSRVYGYTF. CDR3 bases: TGTGCCAGCTCACCCGACTCCAGGGTTTATGGCTACACCTTC.